The 5 T cell receptor beta chains below come from one sample, sequenced in a study of blood T cells in healthy people across ages. A second PCR of roughly 7 to 11 cycles used a sample-barcoded 5' primer and a J-beta primer mix. TCRdb analysed the 5' RACE reads with MiXCR anew, one entry per CDR3 protein. This table holds fewer than 900,000 distinct CDR3 sequences, under 40% found once. The sequencing input was blood. The receptor source for this set is a man between 18 and 35 years old in good health.

The chain carries TRBV5-1 and TRBJ2-7, with 10 positions matching TRBD1. J lost 7 bases, V lost 7 bases, and 11 bases had no gene match. The CDR3 is made up of 14 amino acids. From germline, CDR1 is SGHRS and CDR2 YFSETQ. In nucleotides, the CDR3 is TGCGCCAGCGGTGACAGGGGGCAGCAGGATGAGCAGTACTTC. This translates into CASGDRGQQDEQYF.

The V call is TRBV5-1, the J call TRBJ2-3, with 9 positions matching TRBD2. The CDR3 spans 16 residues. CDR1 and CDR2 from the germline V gene are SGHRS and YFSETQ. V was pared by 5 bases and J by 2 bases, with 9 bases of the junction left unmatched. CDR3 region: CASRARSGGPTDTQYF. The CDR3 DNA reads as TGCGCCAGCAGGGCGCGGAGCGGGGGGCCCACAGATACGCAGTATTTT.

The V gene is TRBV20-1, the J gene TRBJ2-6; D gene ambiguous. The germline CDR1 and CDR2 sequences are DFQATT and SNEGSKA (reference sequence). The CDR3 spans 14 residues. V lost 6 bases and J 0 bases, leaving 9 bases between the germline ends. CDR3 DNA: TGCAGTGCCCCGCCCCCCTCTGGGGCCAACGTCCTGACTTTC. Translated, it gives CSAPPPSGANVLTF.

This clonotype was detected only a few times. This chain uses TRBV10-3 with TRBJ1-2; perhaps TRBD1 as D (6 bases). CDR1 is ENHRY and CDR2 is SYGVKD in the germline V gene. The V and J ends lost 7 bases and 0 bases respectively, with 18 bases between them. This CDR3 is 16 amino acids long. CDR3 nucleotide sequence: TGTGCCATCACCCCGGGCAGGGGACAAACTAACTATGGCTACACCTTC. Amino acids: CAITPGRGQTNYGYTF.

The chain carries TRBV5-4 and TRBJ2-7; 8 nucleotides line up with TRBD1. V dropped 0 bases and J dropped 7; count of bases not matched to a gene: 15. The CDR3 covers 17 residues. Germline loops: CDR1 SGHNT, CDR2 YYREEE (reference sequence). The CDR3 nucleotides are TGTGCCAGCAGCTTGGGGCCTATCCGCAGGGGGCACAATGAGCAGTACTTC. Amino acid sequence: CASSLGPIRRGHNEQYF.